The 26 T cell receptor beta chains reported below all come from one sample, sequenced in a study of graft-versus-host responses after intestinal transplantation. Some clones are missing from TCRdb's copy, which holds only in-frame ones; the method was immunoSEQ multiplex PCR. The sample has 86,000 or so clones, about 89% seen once. These receptors have no known antigen. Sequencing was performed on unstimulated CD8+ T cells sorted from spleen or lymph node cells, taken before intestinal transplant. Receptors originate from a human donor who received an intestinal transplant.

The chain employs TRBV15 and TRBJ2-7; D not certain. The CDR3 is 13 residues long. The germline V gene has CDR1 LNHNV and CDR2 YYDKDF (reference sequence). V was clipped by 1 base and J by 2 bases, with 6 bases between them. The CDR3 here is CATSRAGTYEQYF. The CDR3 coding sequence is TGTGCCACCAGCAGAGCTGGAACCTACGAGCAGTACTTC.

The chain uses TRBV9 and TRBJ2-5; TRBD2 agrees at 9 bases. The germline V gene encodes CDR1 SGDLS and CDR2 YYNGEE. V lost 0 bases and J lost 5; bases outside the gene matches: 8. This CDR3 region has 16 residues. The DNA of the CDR3 is TGTGCCAGCAGCGTAGCTATTAGCGGGGGAGAGGAGACCCAGTACTTC. This gives the protein CASSVAISGGEETQYF.

The V gene is TRBV19, the J gene TRBJ1-2, with a weak D call TRBD1 (5 bases). CDR3 length: 13 amino acids. V gave up 3 bases and J gave up 2 bases, with 7 bases separating them. Germline V gene lookup returns CDR1 LNHDA and CDR2 SQIVND (reference sequence). In DNA, the CDR3 is TGTGCCAGTAGTATTCGACAGAACTATGGCTACACCTTC. It translates to CASSIRQNYGYTF. The entire variable domain, with the rest obtained from reference TRBV19 and TRBJ1-2, is as follows: DGGITQSPKYLFRKEGQNVTLSCEQNLNHDAMYWYRQDPGQGLRLIYYSQIVNDFQKGDIAEGYSVSREKKESFPLTVTSAQKNPTAFYLCASSIRQNYGYTFGSGTRLTVV.

The chain joins TRBV7-9 to TRBJ2-7; 7 bases align to TRBD1. Germline assignment: CDR1 SEHNR and CDR2 FQNEAQ (reference sequence). V gave up 4 bases and J gave up 3 bases; unmatched junction bases: 3. The CDR3 is 13 residues long. The CDR3 protein is CASSSRTGYEQYF. In DNA, the CDR3 is TGTGCCAGCAGCTCCCGGACAGGCTACGAGCAGTACTTC.

This clone was picked up one time. This chain joins TRBV27 and TRBJ1-5; the D gene is possibly TRBD1 (5 bases). The germline gives CDR1 MNHEY, CDR2 SMNVEV (reference sequence). Trimming took 3 bases from V and 2 from J, leaving 11 bases between them. The CDR3 has 15 residues. The CDR3 sequence: CASSLSRVGNQPQHF. The CDR3 bases are TGTGCCAGCAGTTTGTCCAGGGTCGGCAATCAGCCCCAGCATTTT.

The rearrangement links TRBV5-6 to TRBJ2-5, with 9 nucleotides matching TRBD2. The ends lost 3 bases at V and 2 bases at J; junction bases unmatched: 14. Germline V gene lookup returns CDR1 SGHDT and CDR2 YYEEEE. This CDR3 comprises 18 residues. CDR3 region: CASSSGSAGGYLQETQYF. The DNA for the CDR3 is TGTGCCAGCAGCTCAGGGTCAGCGGGGGGATACCTACAAGAGACCCAGTACTTC.

The chain carries TRBV10-2 and TRBJ2-5; 9 bases align to TRBD2. V was pared by 2 bases and J by 4 bases, with 8 bases of the junction left unmatched. CDR1 is WSHSY, CDR2 SAAADI, per germline. CDR3 length: 16 residues. CDR3 amino acids: CASSEVRLAGPETQYF. Written as DNA, the CDR3 is TGCGCCAGCAGTGAGGTCCGGCTAGCGGGGCCAGAGACCCAGTACTTC.

The CDR3 sequence is CASSPWGYQEAFF. Here the CDR3 DNA reads TGTGCCAGCAGCCCATGGGGGTACCAGGAAGCTTTCTTT. The rearrangement uses TRBV14 and TRBJ1-1; TRBD1 might be the D (5 bases). The V end lost 4 bases, the J end lost 8 bases, and 14 bases lay between the germline ends. There are 13 residues in the CDR3. Germline V gene sequence: CDR1 SGHDN, CDR2 FVKESK.

The chain links TRBV25-1 to TRBJ2-2, with D unclear. Germline V gene sequence: CDR1 MGHDK, CDR2 SYGVNS. V lost 0 bases and J 6 bases, leaving 5 bases between the germline ends. CDR3 length: 13 amino acids. CDR3 nucleotides: TGTGCCAGCAGTGAATATACCCCCGGGGAGCTGTTTTTT. It codes for CASSEYTPGELFF.

The V and J genes are TRBV5-6 and TRBJ2-1, with D possibly matching TRBD2 (5 bases). Trimming took off 0 bases at V and 4 bases at J, with 5 bases between the two ends. The germline gives CDR1 SGHDT, CDR2 YYEEEE. The CDR3 runs to 13 residues. The CDR3 reads CASSLGGYNEQFF. The DNA of the CDR3 is TGTGCCAGCAGCTTGGGAGGGTACAATGAGCAGTTCTTC.

The chain has TRBV7-6 and TRBJ2-7; D is ambiguous. V lost 1 base and J lost 1, with 5 bases in between. The germline V gene has CDR1 SGHVS and CDR2 FNYEAQ. This CDR3 region has 13 residues. The chain's CDR3 is CASSLGESYEQYF. The CDR3 DNA is TGTGCCAGCAGCTTAGGAGAGTCCTACGAGCAGTACTTC.

The chain links TRBV4-1 to TRBJ1-5; D not resolved. V dropped 1 base and J dropped 5 bases, with 15 bases sitting between them. Germline lookup yields CDR1 MGHRA and CDR2 YSYEKL. This CDR3 contains 16 residues. CDR3 DNA: TGCGCCAGCAGCCAAGTTCCCGGAGGGTGGGATCAGCCCCAGCATTTT. It encodes CASSQVPGGWDQPQHF.

The genes are TRBV7-9 and TRBJ2-1; D is uncertain. The CDR3 totals 12 residues. Looked up from germline, CDR1 is SEHNR and CDR2 is FQNEAQ (reference sequence). The germline V and J ends were trimmed by 5 bases and 5 bases, with 7 bases remaining between them. CDR3 sequence reads: CASSLIDNEQFF. CDR3 sequence (DNA): TGTGCCAGCAGCCTTATTGACAATGAGCAGTTCTTC.

Worth noting for this clone: Other DNA sequences in this sample translate to the same CDR3. The chain links TRBV11-2 to TRBJ2-3; D not certain. The CDR3 consists of 13 residues. V lost 1 base to trimming and J lost 2 bases, with 4 bases between them. The germline V gene encodes CDR1 SGHAT and CDR2 FQNNGV. Written as DNA, the CDR3 is TGTGCCAGCAGCTTAGGCCCCACAGATACGCAGTATTTT. It translates to CASSLGPTDTQYF.

V gene TRBV28 combines with J gene TRBJ1-6; a possible D gene is TRBD1 (5 bases). The V end was cut by 2 bases, the J end by 9 bases, with 11 bases between. Germline V gives CDR1 MDHEN, CDR2 SYDVKM. The CDR3 has 14 residues. CDR3 DNA sequence: TGTGCCAGCAGTTTAGGGCAGGGAGGTTCACCCCTCCACTTT. It is translated as CASSLGQGGSPLHF.

This chain joins TRBV7-9 and TRBJ2-6, with D possibly matching TRBD1 (6 bases). The V gene's germline CDR1 is SEHNR and CDR2 FQNEAQ (reference sequence). V was pared by 7 bases and J by 4 bases, with 11 bases between. CDR3 length: 14 residues. The CDR3 region is CASTTGFGANVLTF. CDR3 in DNA: TGTGCCAGCACCACAGGGTTCGGGGCCAACGTCCTGACTTTC.

The rearrangement joins TRBV4-1 to TRBJ1-1; D uncertain. Trimming took 0 bases from V and 4 from J, leaving 6 bases between them. The CDR3 consists of 13 residues. The V gene's germline CDR1 is MGHRA and CDR2 YSYEKL. The CDR3 region is CASSQDWVTEAFF. DNA of the CDR3: TGCGCCAGCAGCCAAGATTGGGTCACTGAAGCTTTCTTT.

The rearrangement uses TRBV9 and TRBJ2-5; 10 nucleotides align to TRBD2. The CDR3 sequence is 14 residues long. V lost 4 bases and J lost 4; bases outside the gene matches: 4. Germline V lookup: CDR1 SGDLS, CDR2 YYNGEE. CDR3 sequence (DNA): TGTGCCAGCAGCCGAGCGGGAGGGCCAGAGACCCAGTACTTC. Amino acids: CASSRAGGPETQYF.

The rearrangement uses TRBV6-5 and TRBJ2-7; D remains unclear. The CDR3 is 14 amino acids. Trimming removed 10 bases at V and 2 bases at J, with 18 bases between. Germline V gives CDR1 MNHEY, CDR2 SVGAGI. For the CDR3, the DNA is TGTGCCACCTCCTTAAACGGGCCTGCCTACGAGCAGTACTTC. Its protein is CATSLNGPAYEQYF.

The chain joins TRBV15 to TRBJ2-1, with no clear D. V lost 4 bases and J 6 bases, leaving 10 bases between the germline ends. The germline CDR1 and CDR2 sequences are LNHNV and YYDKDF (reference sequence). The CDR3 extends over 13 amino acids. This CDR3 is CATSKSGFNEQFF. Here the CDR3 DNA reads TGTGCCACCAGCAAAAGTGGTTTCAATGAGCAGTTCTTC.

J is TRBJ2-5 and V is TRBV5-6; D call uncertain. The CDR3 is 13 amino acids. Between the trimmed V and J ends, which lost 4 bases and 2 bases, there was a span of 9 bases. Looked up from germline, CDR1 is SGHDT and CDR2 is YYEEEE. The CDR3 loop is CASSAVIQETQYF. The CDR3 DNA sequence: TGTGCCAGCAGCGCCGTGATACAAGAGACCCAGTACTTC.

The chain carries TRBV27 and TRBJ2-1, with D maybe TRBD1 (5 bases). CDR3 length equals 18 residues. V lost 5 bases and J 5 bases, leaving 25 bases between the germline ends. Germline V gene sequence: CDR1 MNHEY, CDR2 SMNVEV (reference sequence). CDR3 residues: CASSNTQGQGRFHNEQFF. CDR3 coding DNA: TGTGCCAGCAGTAACACACAAGGGCAGGGTCGTTTCCACAATGAGCAGTTCTTC.

The chain combines TRBV7-6 with TRBJ2-7, with TRBD1 identical over 10 bases. The CDR3 totals 17 residues. Germline V gene sequence: CDR1 SGHVS, CDR2 FNYEAQ. V shed 1 base and J 7 bases; nucleotides not matched to a gene: 13. The DNA for the CDR3 is TGTGCCAGCAGCTTAGGAGCTACCGGGACAGGGGCGGGGGAGCAGTACTTC. Amino acids: CASSLGATGTGAGEQYF.

This rearrangement joins TRBV27 to TRBJ2-1; D possibly corresponds to TRBD2 (7 bases). V lost 3 bases, J lost 7 bases, and 16 bases lay in between. The CDR3 runs to 15 residues. CDR1 MNHEY and CDR2 SMNVEV come from the germline V gene (reference sequence). The DNA for the CDR3 is TGTGCCAGCAGTTTTATAGGGGGGGGCTCGAATGAGCAGTTCTTC. This codes for CASSFIGGGSNEQFF.

The rearrangement uses TRBV5-4 and TRBJ1-1, with D possibly matching TRBD1 (6 bases). Germline CDR1 and CDR2: SGHNT and YYREEE (reference sequence). CDR3 length equals 16 residues. V lost 0 bases and J 6 bases, leaving 18 bases between the germline ends. The CDR3 here is CASSLGPQAGGSEAFF. DNA for the CDR3: TGTGCCAGCAGCTTGGGTCCCCAGGCCGGGGGCTCTGAAGCTTTCTTT.

There are a few counts of this clone. The chain joins TRBV7-3 to TRBJ2-2; D not certain. The CDR3 is 12 residues long. V gave up 5 bases and J gave up 5 bases, with 6 bases separating them. Germline V gene data show CDR1 as SGHTA and CDR2 as FQGTGA. The CDR3 region is CASSLETGELFF. The CDR3 bases are TGTGCCAGCAGCCTGGAGACCGGGGAGCTGTTTTTT.